This T cell receptor beta chain is drawn from a study of T cell changes during pregnancy in multiple sclerosis. V shed 3 bases and J shed 3 bases, with 18 bases lying between them. Germline CDR1 is KGHSH and CDR2 is LQKENI. This CDR3 has 17 residues. This table comes from immunoSEQ multiplex PCR, and its TCRdb copy is limited to in-frame clones, with some not included. The table lists tens of thousands of clones, 80% to 95% of them singletons. The source material was CD4+ T cells from peripheral blood mononuclear cells, sampled in the third trimester of pregnancy. The receptor was derived from a female donor with multiple sclerosis, enrolled in a pregnancy study. The J gene is TRBJ1-3, the V gene TRBV18; a possible D gene is TRBD1 (6 bases). CDR3 amino acids: CASSPLEGGAFGNTIYF. In DNA form, the CDR3 reads TGTGCCAGCTCACCCCTGGAAGGGGGGGCCTTTGGAAACACCATATATTTT.